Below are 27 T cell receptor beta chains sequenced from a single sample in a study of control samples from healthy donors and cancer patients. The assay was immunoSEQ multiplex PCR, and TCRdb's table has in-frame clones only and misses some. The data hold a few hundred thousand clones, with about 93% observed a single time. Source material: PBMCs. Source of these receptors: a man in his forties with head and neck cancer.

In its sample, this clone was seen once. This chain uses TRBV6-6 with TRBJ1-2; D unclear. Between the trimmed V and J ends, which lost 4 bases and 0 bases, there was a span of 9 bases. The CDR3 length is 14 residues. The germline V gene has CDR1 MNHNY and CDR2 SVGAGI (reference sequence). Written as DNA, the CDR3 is TGTGCCAGCAGTTCCCCCGCAGCTAACTATGGCTACACCTTC. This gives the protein CASSSPAANYGYTF.

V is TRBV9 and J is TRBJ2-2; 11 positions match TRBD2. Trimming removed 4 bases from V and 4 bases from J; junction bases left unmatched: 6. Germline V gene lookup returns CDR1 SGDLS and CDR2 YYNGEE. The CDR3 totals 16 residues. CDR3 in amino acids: CASSPGLAEPTGELFF. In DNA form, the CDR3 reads TGTGCCAGCAGCCCGGGACTAGCGGAGCCCACCGGGGAGCTGTTTTTT.

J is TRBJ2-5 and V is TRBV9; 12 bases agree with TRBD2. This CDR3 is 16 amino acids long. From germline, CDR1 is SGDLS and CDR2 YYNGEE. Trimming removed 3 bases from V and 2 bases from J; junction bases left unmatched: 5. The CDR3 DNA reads TGTGCCAGCAGCGCCGGACTAGCGGGGACTCAAGAGACCCAGTACTTC. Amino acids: CASSAGLAGTQETQYF. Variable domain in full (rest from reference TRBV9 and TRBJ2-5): DSGVTQTPKHLITATGQRVTLRCSPRSGDLSVYWYQQSLDQGLQFLIQYYNGEERAKGNILERFSAQQFPDLHSELNLSSLELGDSALYFCASSAGLAGTQETQYFGPGTRLLVL.

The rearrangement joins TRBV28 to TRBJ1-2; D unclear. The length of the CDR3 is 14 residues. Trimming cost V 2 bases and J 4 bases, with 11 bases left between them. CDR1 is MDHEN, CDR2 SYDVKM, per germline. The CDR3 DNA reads TGTGCCAGCAGTTTAGCGGGGAAAGGCTATGGCTACACCTTC. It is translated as CASSLAGKGYGYTF.

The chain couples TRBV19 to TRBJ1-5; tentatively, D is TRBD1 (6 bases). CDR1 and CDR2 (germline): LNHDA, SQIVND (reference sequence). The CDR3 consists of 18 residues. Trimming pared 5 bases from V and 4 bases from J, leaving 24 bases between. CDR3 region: CASSHRPRRGRGNQPQHF. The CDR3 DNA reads TGTGCCAGTAGTCATCGACCAAGGCGGGGGCGAGGTAATCAGCCCCAGCATTTT. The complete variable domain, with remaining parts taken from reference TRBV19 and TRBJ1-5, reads DGGITQSPKYLFRKEGQNVTLSCEQNLNHDAMYWYRQDPGQGLRLIYYSQIVNDFQKGDIAEGYSVSREKKESFPLTVTSAQKNPTAFYLCASSHRPRRGRGNQPQHFGDGTRLSIL.

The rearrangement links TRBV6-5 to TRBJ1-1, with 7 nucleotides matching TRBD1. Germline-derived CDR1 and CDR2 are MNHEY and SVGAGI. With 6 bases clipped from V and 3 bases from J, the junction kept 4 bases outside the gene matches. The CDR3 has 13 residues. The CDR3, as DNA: TGTGCCAGCAGCCCGACAGGGTACACTGAAGCTTTCTTT. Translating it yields CASSPTGYTEAFF.

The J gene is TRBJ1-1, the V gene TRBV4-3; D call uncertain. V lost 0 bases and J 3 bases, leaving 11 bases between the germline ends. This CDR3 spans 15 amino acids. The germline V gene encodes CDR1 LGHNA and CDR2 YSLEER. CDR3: CASSQESGSDTEAFF. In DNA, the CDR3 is TGCGCCAGCAGCCAAGAGTCCGGGTCCGACACTGAAGCTTTCTTT.

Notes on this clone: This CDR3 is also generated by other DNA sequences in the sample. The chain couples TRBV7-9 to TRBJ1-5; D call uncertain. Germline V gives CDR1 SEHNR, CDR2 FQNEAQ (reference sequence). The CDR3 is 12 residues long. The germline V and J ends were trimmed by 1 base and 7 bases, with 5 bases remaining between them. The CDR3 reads CASSLVDQPQHF. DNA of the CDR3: TGTGCCAGCAGCTTAGTAGACCAGCCCCAGCATTTT.

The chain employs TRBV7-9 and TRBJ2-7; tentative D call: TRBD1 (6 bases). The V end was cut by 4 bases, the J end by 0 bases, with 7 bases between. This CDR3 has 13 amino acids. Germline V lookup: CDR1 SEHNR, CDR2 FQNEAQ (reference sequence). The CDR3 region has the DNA TGTGCCAGCAGCTGGACAGCCTCCTACGAGCAGTACTTC. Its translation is CASSWTASYEQYF. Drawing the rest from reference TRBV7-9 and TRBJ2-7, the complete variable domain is DTGVSQNPRHKITKRGQNVTFRCDPISEHNRLYWYRQTLGQGPEFLTYFQNEAQLEKSRLLSDRFSAERPKGSFSTLEIQRTEQGDSAMYLCASSWTASYEQYFGPGTRLTVT.

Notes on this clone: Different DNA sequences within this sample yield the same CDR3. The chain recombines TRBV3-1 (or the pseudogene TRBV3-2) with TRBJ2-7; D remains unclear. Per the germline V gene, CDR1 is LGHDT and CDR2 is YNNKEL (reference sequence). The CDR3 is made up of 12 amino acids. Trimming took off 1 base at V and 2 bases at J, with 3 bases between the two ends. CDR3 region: CASSQVTYEQYF. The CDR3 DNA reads TGTGCCAGCAGCCAAGTAACCTACGAGCAGTACTTC.

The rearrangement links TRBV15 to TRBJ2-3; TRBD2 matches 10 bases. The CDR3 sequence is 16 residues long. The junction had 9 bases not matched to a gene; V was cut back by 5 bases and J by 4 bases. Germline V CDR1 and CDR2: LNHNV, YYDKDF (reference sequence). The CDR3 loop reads CATSEASGSGADTQYF. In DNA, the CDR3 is TGTGCCACCAGCGAGGCTAGCGGGAGTGGGGCAGATACGCAGTATTTT.

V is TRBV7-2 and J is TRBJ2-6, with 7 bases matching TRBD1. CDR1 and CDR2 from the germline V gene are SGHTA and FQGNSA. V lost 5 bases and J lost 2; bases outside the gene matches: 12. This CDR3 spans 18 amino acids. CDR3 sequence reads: CASSQQGRPDTGANVLTF. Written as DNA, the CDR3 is TGTGCCAGCAGCCAACAGGGGCGCCCCGATACTGGGGCCAACGTCCTGACTTTC.

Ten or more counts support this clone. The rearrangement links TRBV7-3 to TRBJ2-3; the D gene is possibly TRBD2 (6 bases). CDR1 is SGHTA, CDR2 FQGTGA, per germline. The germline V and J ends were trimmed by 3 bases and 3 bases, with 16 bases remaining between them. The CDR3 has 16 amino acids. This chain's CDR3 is CASSFNRDSQTDTQYF. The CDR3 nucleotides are TGTGCCAGCAGCTTCAATCGGGACTCGCAGACAGATACGCAGTATTTT.

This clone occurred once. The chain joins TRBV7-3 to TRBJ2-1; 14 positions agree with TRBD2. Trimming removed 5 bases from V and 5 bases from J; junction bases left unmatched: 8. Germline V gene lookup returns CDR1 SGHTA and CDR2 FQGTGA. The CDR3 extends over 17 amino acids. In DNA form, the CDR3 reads TGTGCCAGCAGCCCCGGGACTAGCGGGGGTACTGACAATGAGCAGTTCTTC. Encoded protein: CASSPGTSGGTDNEQFF.

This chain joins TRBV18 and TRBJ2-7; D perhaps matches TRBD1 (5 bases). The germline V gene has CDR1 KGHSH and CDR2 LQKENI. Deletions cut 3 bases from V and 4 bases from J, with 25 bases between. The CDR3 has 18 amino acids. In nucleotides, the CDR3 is TGTGCCAGCTCACCTCAAGGATCCACAGGTCCCACTTTTTACGAGCAGTACTTC. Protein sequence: CASSPQGSTGPTFYEQYF. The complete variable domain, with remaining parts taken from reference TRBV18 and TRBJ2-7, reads NAGVMQNPRHLVRRRGQEARLRCSPMKGHSHVYWYRQLPEEGLKFMVYLQKENIIDESGMPKERFSAEFPKEGPSILRIQQVVRGDSAAYFCASSPQGSTGPTFYEQYFGPGTRLTVT.

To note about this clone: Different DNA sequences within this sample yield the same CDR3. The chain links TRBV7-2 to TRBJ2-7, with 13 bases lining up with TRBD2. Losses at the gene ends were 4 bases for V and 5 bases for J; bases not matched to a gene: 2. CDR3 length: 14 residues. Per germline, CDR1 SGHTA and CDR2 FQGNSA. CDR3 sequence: CASSSGLAGDEQYF. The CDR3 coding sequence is TGTGCCAGCAGCTCTGGACTAGCGGGAGACGAGCAGTACTTC.

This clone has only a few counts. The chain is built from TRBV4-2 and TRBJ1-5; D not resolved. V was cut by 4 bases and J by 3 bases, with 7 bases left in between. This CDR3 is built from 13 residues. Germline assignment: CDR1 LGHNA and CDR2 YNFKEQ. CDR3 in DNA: TGTGCCAGCAGCCTGGGTGACAATCAGCCCCAGCATTTT. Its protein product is CASSLGDNQPQHF.

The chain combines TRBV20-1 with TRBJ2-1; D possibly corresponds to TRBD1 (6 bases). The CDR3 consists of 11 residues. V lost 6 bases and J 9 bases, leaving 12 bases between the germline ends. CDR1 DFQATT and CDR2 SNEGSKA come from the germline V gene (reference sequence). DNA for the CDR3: TGCAGTGCCAGGACAGAGGCTGAGCAGTTCTTC. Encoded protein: CSARTEAEQFF.

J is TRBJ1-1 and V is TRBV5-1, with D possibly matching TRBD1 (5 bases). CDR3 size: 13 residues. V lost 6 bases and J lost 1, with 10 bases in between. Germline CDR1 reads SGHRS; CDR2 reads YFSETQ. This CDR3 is CASTPGENTEAFF. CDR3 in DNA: TGCGCCAGCACTCCGGGGGAGAACACTGAAGCTTTCTTT. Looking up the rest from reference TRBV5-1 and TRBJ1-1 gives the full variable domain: KAGVTQTPRYLIKTRGQQVTLSCSPISGHRSVSWYQQTPGQGLQFLFEYFSETQRNKGNFPGRFSGRQFSNSRSEMNVSTLELGDSALYLCASTPGENTEAFFGQGTRLTVV.

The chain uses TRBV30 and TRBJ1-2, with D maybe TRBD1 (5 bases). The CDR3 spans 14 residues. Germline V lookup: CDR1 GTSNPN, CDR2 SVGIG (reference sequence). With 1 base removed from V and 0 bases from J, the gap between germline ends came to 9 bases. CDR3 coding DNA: TGTGCCTGGAGTGCCAGGGTGGCTAACTATGGCTACACCTTC. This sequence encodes CAWSARVANYGYTF.

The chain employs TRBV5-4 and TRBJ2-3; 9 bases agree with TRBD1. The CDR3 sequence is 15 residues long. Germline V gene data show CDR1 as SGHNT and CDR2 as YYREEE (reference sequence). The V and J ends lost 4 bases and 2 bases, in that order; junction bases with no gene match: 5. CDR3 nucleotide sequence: TGTGCCAGCAGCCCCGACAGGGGGGACACAGATACGCAGTATTTT. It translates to CASSPDRGDTDTQYF.

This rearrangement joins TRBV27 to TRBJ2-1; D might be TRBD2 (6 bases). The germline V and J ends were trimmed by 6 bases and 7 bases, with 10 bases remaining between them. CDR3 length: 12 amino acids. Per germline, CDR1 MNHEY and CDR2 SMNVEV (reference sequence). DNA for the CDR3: TGTGCCAGCAGCCCAGGGAGGAATGAGCAGTTCTTC. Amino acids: CASSPGRNEQFF.

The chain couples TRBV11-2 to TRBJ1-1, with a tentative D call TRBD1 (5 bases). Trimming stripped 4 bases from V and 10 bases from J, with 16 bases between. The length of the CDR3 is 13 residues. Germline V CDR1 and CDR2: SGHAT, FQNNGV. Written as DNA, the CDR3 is TGTGCCAGCAGCTCCATGGCGCCGGGGGGAGCTTTCTTT. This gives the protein CASSSMAPGGAFF.

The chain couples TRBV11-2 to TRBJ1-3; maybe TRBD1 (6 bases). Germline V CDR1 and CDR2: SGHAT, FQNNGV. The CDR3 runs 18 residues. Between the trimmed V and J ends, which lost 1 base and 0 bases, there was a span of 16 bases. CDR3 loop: CASSLVYGGRSSGNTIYF. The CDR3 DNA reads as TGTGCCAGCAGCTTAGTTTATGGGGGCCGGAGCTCTGGAAACACCATATATTTT.

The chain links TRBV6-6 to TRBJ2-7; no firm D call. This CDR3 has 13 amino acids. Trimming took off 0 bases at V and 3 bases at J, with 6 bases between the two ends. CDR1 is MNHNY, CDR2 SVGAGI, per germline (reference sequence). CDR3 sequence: CASSYSISYEQYF. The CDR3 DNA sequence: TGTGCCAGCAGTTACTCGATTAGCTACGAGCAGTACTTC.

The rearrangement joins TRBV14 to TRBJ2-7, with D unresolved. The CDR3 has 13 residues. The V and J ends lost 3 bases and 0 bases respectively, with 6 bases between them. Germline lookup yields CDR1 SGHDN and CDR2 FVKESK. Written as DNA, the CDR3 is TGTGCCAGCAGCCAGGGCAACTCCTACGAGCAGTACTTC. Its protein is CASSQGNSYEQYF. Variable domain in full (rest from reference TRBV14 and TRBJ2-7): EAGVTQFPSHSVIEKGQTVTLRCDPISGHDNLYWYRRVMGKEIKFLLHFVKESKQDESGMPNNRFLAERTGGTYSTLKVQPAELEDSGVYFCASSQGNSYEQYFGPGTRLTVT.

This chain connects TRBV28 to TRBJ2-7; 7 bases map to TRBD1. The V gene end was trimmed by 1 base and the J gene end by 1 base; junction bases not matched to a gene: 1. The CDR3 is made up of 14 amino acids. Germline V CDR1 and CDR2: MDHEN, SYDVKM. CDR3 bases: TGTGCCAGCAGTTTATCGGGACAGTCCTACGAGCAGTACTTC. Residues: CASSLSGQSYEQYF. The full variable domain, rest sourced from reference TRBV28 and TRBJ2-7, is DVKVTQSSRYLVKRTGEKVFLECVQDMDHENMFWYRQDPGLGLRLIYFSYDVKMKEKGDIPEGYSVSREKKERFSLILESASTNQTSMYLCASSLSGQSYEQYFGPGTRLTVT.